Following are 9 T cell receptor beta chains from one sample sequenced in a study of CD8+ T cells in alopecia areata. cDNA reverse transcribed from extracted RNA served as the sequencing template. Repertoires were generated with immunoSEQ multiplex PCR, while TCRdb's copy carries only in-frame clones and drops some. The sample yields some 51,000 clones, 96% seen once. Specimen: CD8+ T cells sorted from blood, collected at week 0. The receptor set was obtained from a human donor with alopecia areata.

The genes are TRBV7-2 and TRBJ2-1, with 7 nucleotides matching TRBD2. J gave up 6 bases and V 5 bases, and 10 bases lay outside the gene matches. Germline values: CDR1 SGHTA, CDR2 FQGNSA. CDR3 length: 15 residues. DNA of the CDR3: TGTGCCAGCAGCACCTCCCGGGACTATCGCAATGAGCAGTTCTTC. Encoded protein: CASSTSRDYRNEQFF. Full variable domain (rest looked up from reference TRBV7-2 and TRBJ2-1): GAGVSQSPSNKVTEKGKDVELRCDPISGHTALYWYRQSLGQGLEFLIYFQGNSAPDKSGLPSDRFSAERTGGSVSTLTIQRTQQEDSAVYLCASSTSRDYRNEQFFGPGTRLTVL.

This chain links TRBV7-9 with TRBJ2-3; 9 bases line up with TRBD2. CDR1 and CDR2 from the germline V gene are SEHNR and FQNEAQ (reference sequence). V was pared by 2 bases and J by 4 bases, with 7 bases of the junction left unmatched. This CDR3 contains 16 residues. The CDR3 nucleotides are TGTGCCAGCAGCTTAATCGCTAGCGGGGTAGCAGATACGCAGTATTTT. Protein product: CASSLIASGVADTQYF.

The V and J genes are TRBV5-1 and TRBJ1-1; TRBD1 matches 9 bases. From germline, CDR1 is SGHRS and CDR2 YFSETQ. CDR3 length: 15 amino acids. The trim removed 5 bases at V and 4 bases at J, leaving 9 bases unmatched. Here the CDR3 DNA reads TGCGCCAGCAGACTTACAGGGGGCTGGGGCACTGAAGCTTTCTTT. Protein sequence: CASRLTGGWGTEAFF.

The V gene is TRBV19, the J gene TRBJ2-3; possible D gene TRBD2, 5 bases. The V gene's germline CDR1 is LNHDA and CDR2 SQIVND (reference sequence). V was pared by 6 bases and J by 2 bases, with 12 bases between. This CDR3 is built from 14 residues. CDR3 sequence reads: CASRPLAFTDTQYF. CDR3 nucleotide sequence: TGTGCCAGTAGGCCCCTAGCCTTCACAGATACGCAGTATTTT.

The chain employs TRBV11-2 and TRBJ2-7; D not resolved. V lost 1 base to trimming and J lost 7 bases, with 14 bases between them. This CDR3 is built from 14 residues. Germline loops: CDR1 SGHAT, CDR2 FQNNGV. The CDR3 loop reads CASSLVSLVEEQYF. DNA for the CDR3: TGTGCCAGCAGCTTAGTCTCTCTGGTAGAAGAGCAGTACTTC.

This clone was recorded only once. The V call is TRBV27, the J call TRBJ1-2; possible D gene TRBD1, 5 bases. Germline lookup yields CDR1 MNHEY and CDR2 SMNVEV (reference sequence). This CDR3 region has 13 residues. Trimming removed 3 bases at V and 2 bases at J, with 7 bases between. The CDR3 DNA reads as TGTGCCAGCAGTTTTGGGGGGAACTATGGCTACACCTTC. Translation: CASSFGGNYGYTF.

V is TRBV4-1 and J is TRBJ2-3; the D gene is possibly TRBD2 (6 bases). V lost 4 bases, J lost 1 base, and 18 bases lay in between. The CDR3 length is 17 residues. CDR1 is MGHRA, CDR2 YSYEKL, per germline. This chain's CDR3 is CASSPGSGEVGTDTQYF. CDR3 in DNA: TGCGCCAGCAGCCCTGGGAGTGGGGAGGTTGGCACAGATACGCAGTATTTT.

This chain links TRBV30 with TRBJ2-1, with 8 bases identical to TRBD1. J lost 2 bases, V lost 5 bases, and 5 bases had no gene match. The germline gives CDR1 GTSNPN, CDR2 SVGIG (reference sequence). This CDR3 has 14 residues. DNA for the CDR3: TGTGCCTGGTCAGTGACAGGGGCCTACAATGAGCAGTTCTTC. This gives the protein CAWSVTGAYNEQFF.

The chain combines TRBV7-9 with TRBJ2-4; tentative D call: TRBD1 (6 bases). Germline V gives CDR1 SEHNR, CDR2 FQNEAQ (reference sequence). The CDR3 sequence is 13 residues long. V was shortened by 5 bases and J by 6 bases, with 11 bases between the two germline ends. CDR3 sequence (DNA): TGTGCCAGCAGCCCGCCGACAGGAAACATTCAGTACTTC. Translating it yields CASSPPTGNIQYF. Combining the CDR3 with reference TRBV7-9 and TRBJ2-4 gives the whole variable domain DTGVSQNPRHKITKRGQNVTFRCDPISEHNRLYWYRQTLGQGPEFLTYFQNEAQLEKSRLLSDRFSAERPKGSFSTLEIQRTEQGDSAMYLCASSPPTGNIQYFGAGTRLSVL.